A single sample is the source of the 27 T cell receptor beta chains below, sequenced in a study of blood T cell repertoires in COVID-19. Using immunoSEQ multiplex PCR, the repertoire was profiled, and TCRdb retains in-frame clones only, with some absent. The table lists fewer than 300,000 clones, approximately 83% of them singletons, with more than 4% in the top ten. Sequencing was done on a sample of PBMCs or T cells enriched from blood (not recorded which). These TCRs come from a woman aged 30 to 39 who had recovered from COVID-19.

The rearrangement links TRBV27 to TRBJ1-6, with 11 bases lining up with TRBD1. The germline V gene has CDR1 MNHEY and CDR2 SMNVEV (reference sequence). The ends lost 0 bases at V and 7 bases at J; junction bases unmatched: 2. The length of the CDR3 is 16 residues. CDR3 sequence: CASSLSRTGGNSPLHF. CDR3 sequence (DNA): TGTGCCAGCAGTTTATCCCGGACAGGGGGCAATTCACCCCTCCACTTT.

The chain is built from TRBV27 and TRBJ2-1, with TRBD1 identical over 8 bases. The junction had 8 bases not matched to a gene; V was cut back by 5 bases and J by 8 bases. This CDR3 region has 14 residues. Germline assignment: CDR1 MNHEY and CDR2 SMNVEV (reference sequence). The CDR3 here is CASSPGQDRDEQFF. The CDR3, as DNA: TGTGCCAGCAGTCCGGGACAGGACAGGGATGAGCAGTTCTTC.

This clone was recorded a few times. V is TRBV11-2 and J is TRBJ2-1; the D is unclear. Per germline, CDR1 SGHAT and CDR2 FQNNGV. This CDR3 is built from 11 residues. V shed 6 bases and J shed 5 bases, with 5 bases lying between them. The CDR3 spells CASRSNNEQFF. The CDR3 region has the DNA TGTGCCAGCAGAAGCAACAATGAGCAGTTCTTC.

This chain joins TRBV3-1 (or the pseudogene TRBV3-2) and TRBJ2-5; 7 nucleotides line up with TRBD2. The V segment lost 3 bases and the J segment 5 bases; nucleotides outside the gene matches: 6. The CDR3 is 14 residues long. Germline assignment: CDR1 LGHDT and CDR2 YNNKEL (reference sequence). CDR3 loop: CASSHSAGVETQYF. CDR3 nucleotides: TGTGCCAGCAGCCATTCTGCGGGAGTGGAGACCCAGTACTTC.

The V call is TRBV10-3, the J call TRBJ1-6; D is unclear. Looked up from germline, CDR1 is ENHRY and CDR2 is SYGVKD. V was trimmed by 0 bases and J by 0 bases, leaving 6 bases between them. The CDR3 consists of 16 residues. The CDR3: CAISESASSYNSPLHF. CDR3 in DNA: TGTGCCATCAGTGAGTCTGCGAGCTCCTATAATTCACCCCTCCACTTT.

V usage is TRBV19 and J usage is TRBJ1-5; D might be TRBD1 (6 bases). The CDR3 length is 19 residues. Trimming stripped 6 bases from V and 0 bases from J, with 24 bases between. Germline V CDR1 and CDR2: LNHDA, SQIVND (reference sequence). CDR3 sequence reads: CASSRMTGPSIYSNQPQHF. The CDR3 DNA reads as TGTGCCAGTAGCCGCATGACAGGCCCTAGTATTTATAGCAATCAGCCCCAGCATTTT. The complete variable domain, with remaining parts taken from reference TRBV19 and TRBJ1-5, reads DGGITQSPKYLFRKEGQNVTLSCEQNLNHDAMYWYRQDPGQGLRLIYYSQIVNDFQKGDIAEGYSVSREKKESFPLTVTSAQKNPTAFYLCASSRMTGPSIYSNQPQHFGDGTRLSIL.

This clone was detected once. V gene TRBV9 combines with J gene TRBJ1-3; possible D gene TRBD1, 5 bases. This CDR3 is 16 amino acids long. Germline CDR1 is SGDLS and CDR2 is YYNGEE. The V and J ends lost 3 bases and 4 bases respectively, with 17 bases between them. Here the CDR3 DNA reads TGTGCCAGCAGCGGGGGGGATTTTAGGTCCGGAAACACCATATATTTT. Translation gives CASSGGDFRSGNTIYF.

The rearrangement links TRBV25-1 to TRBJ1-3; D perhaps matches TRBD1 (5 bases). The germline gives CDR1 MGHDK, CDR2 SYGVNS. Trimming shortened V by 5 bases and J by 2 bases, and 19 bases separated the two germline ends. CDR3 length: 17 amino acids. The DNA of the CDR3 is TGTGCCAGCAGTCCCCCGGGGGTGGATCGCGCTGGAAACACCATATATTTT. Translation gives CASSPPGVDRAGNTIYF.

The rearrangement links TRBV4-2 to TRBJ2-3; 8 nucleotides line up with TRBD2. Looked up from germline, CDR1 is LGHNA and CDR2 is YNFKEQ. The CDR3 runs 15 residues. The V segment lost 5 bases and the J segment 0 bases; nucleotides outside the gene matches: 4. Written as DNA, the CDR3 is TGTGCCAGCAGCGGTATAGCGGGAAGCACAGATACGCAGTATTTT. Amino acid sequence: CASSGIAGSTDTQYF.

The V and J genes are TRBV5-1 and TRBJ1-4, with TRBD1 matching 7 bases. This CDR3 has 13 residues. J gave up 11 bases and V 4 bases, and 8 bases lay outside the gene matches. In germline, CDR1 is SGHRS, CDR2 YFSETQ. The CDR3 spells CASSIDRAEKLFF. The DNA for the CDR3 is TGCGCCAGCAGCATCGACAGGGCTGAGAAACTGTTTTTT. Complete variable domain (other parts from reference TRBV5-1 and TRBJ1-4): KAGVTQTPRYLIKTRGQQVTLSCSPISGHRSVSWYQQTPGQGLQFLFEYFSETQRNKGNFPGRFSGRQFSNSRSEMNVSTLELGDSALYLCASSIDRAEKLFFGSGTQLSVL.

The chain employs TRBV9 and TRBJ1-2; D is undetermined. The CDR3 loop spans 15 amino acids. Trimming cost V 0 bases and J 3 bases, with 12 bases left between them. The germline V gene encodes CDR1 SGDLS and CDR2 YYNGEE. For the CDR3, the DNA is TGTGCCAGCAGCGTAGGGGTCCCGGCGGACTATGGCTACACCTTC. Protein product: CASSVGVPADYGYTF. Together with reference TRBV9 and TRBJ1-2, the CDR3 gives the full variable domain: DSGVTQTPKHLITATGQRVTLRCSPRSGDLSVYWYQQSLDQGLQFLIQYYNGEERAKGNILERFSAQQFPDLHSELNLSSLELGDSALYFCASSVGVPADYGYTFGSGTRLTVV.

The rearrangement joins TRBV6-5 to TRBJ1-3; D is possibly TRBD1 (6 bases). CDR3 length: 13 amino acids. The germline V gene encodes CDR1 MNHEY and CDR2 SVGAGI. Trimming removed 5 bases at V and 1 base at J, with 6 bases between. The CDR3: CASSRGSGNTIYF. The CDR3 DNA follows: TGTGCCAGCAGTAGGGGGTCTGGAAACACCATATATTTT.

This clone was seen a few times. This chain connects TRBV6-6 to TRBJ1-4; D uncertain. This CDR3 is 15 amino acids long. Trimming shortened V by 0 bases and J by 7 bases, and 12 bases separated the two germline ends. CDR1 MNHNY and CDR2 SVGAGI come from the germline V gene (reference sequence). Here the CDR3 reads CASSYSAGGREKLFF. The CDR3 coding sequence is TGTGCCAGCAGTTACTCCGCGGGCGGCCGTGAAAAACTGTTTTTT.

The chain links TRBV2 to TRBJ1-6, with 7 bases lining up with TRBD1. The V gene's germline CDR1 is SNHLY and CDR2 FYNNEI. The CDR3 has 15 residues. V lost 6 bases and J lost 7; bases outside the gene matches: 9. The CDR3 sequence is CASRAGGNGNSPLHF. CDR3 nucleotides: TGTGCCAGCAGGGCAGGGGGTAACGGCAATTCACCCCTCCACTTT.

The chain employs TRBV27 and TRBJ2-1; 7 nucleotides align to TRBD2. The germline gives CDR1 MNHEY, CDR2 SMNVEV (reference sequence). The CDR3 runs to 16 residues. The trim removed 3 bases at V and 2 bases at J, leaving 7 bases unmatched. The CDR3 is CASSFSGTNTYNEQFF. In nucleotides, the CDR3 is TGTGCCAGCAGTTTCTCCGGGACTAATACCTACAATGAGCAGTTCTTC.

The V call is TRBV4-2, the J call TRBJ2-3; 10 bases match TRBD1. The CDR3 length is 16 residues. With 6 bases clipped from V and 3 bases from J, the junction kept 9 bases outside the gene matches. Germline CDR1 LGHNA, CDR2 YNFKEQ. The CDR3 DNA sequence: TGTGCCAGCAGACTCCGGGACAGGGGTGTGACAGATACGCAGTATTTT. Translated, it gives CASRLRDRGVTDTQYF.

The chain employs TRBV5-1 and TRBJ1-1, with 9 bases identical to TRBD1. In germline, CDR1 is SGHRS, CDR2 YFSETQ. The CDR3 consists of 16 residues. The ends lost 1 base at V and 4 bases at J; junction bases unmatched: 8. CDR3 nucleotides: TGCGCCAGCAGCTTGCCCCTAACAGGGGGCGGCACTGAAGCTTTCTTT. The encoded protein is CASSLPLTGGGTEAFF.

The V call is TRBV19, the J call TRBJ2-5, with 12 bases that match TRBD2. This CDR3 is built from 17 residues. V lost 6 bases to trimming and J lost 1 base; unmatched junction nucleotides: 9. The germline CDR1 and CDR2 sequences are LNHDA and SQIVND (reference sequence). CDR3: CASSLSRTSGIQETQYF. The CDR3 nucleotides read TGTGCCAGTAGCCTCAGCCGGACTAGCGGGATCCAAGAGACCCAGTACTTC.

The rearrangement joins TRBV9 to TRBJ1-1; D might be TRBD1 (5 bases). Germline V gene data show CDR1 as SGDLS and CDR2 as YYNGEE. V gave up 3 bases and J gave up 0 bases, with 12 bases separating them. The CDR3 is 15 residues long. This CDR3 is CASSARTGVNTEAFF. CDR3 nucleotide sequence: TGTGCCAGCAGCGCACGTACGGGGGTGAACACTGAAGCTTTCTTT.

The chain uses TRBV7-2 and TRBJ1-3, with a tentative D call TRBD1 (6 bases). Germline lookup yields CDR1 SGHTA and CDR2 FQGNSA. The CDR3 is made up of 18 amino acids. Trimming left V 2 bases short and J 4 bases short, with 21 bases between. CDR3 sequence: CASSLSGRPAGAGNTIYF. CDR3 DNA sequence: TGTGCCAGCAGCTTATCTGGGAGACCGGCAGGGGCAGGAAACACCATATATTTT.

This clone was observed a few times. J is TRBJ2-7 and V is TRBV10-3; 11 bases align to TRBD1. This CDR3 is built from 16 residues. From germline, CDR1 is ENHRY and CDR2 SYGVKD. Trimming took 7 bases from V and 5 from J; bases not matched to a gene: 13. The CDR3 reads CAITNNWDRGFNEQYF. CDR3 sequence (DNA): TGTGCCATCACCAACAATTGGGACAGGGGGTTTAACGAGCAGTACTTC.

This rearrangement joins TRBV27 to TRBJ1-5; 10 bases match TRBD1. CDR1 is MNHEY, CDR2 SMNVEV, per germline (reference sequence). V shed 8 bases, J shed 2 bases, and the junction held 12 bases outside the gene matches. The CDR3 extends over 17 amino acids. CDR3 sequence reads: CASRQGTGAYGNQPQHF. Written as DNA, the CDR3 is TGTGCCAGCCGCCAAGGGACAGGGGCCTATGGCAATCAGCCCCAGCATTTT.

The chain carries TRBV7-2 and TRBJ1-2; a weak D match, TRBD1 (5 bases). CDR1 is SGHTA and CDR2 is FQGNSA in the germline V gene. Between the trimmed V and J ends, which lost 1 base and 8 bases, there was a span of 14 bases. CDR3 length: 14 amino acids. CDR3 in DNA: TGTGCCAGCAGCTTAGGCGGGGCCGGGGAAGGCTACACCTTC. Translated, it gives CASSLGGAGEGYTF.

The chain recombines TRBV27 with TRBJ2-5, with 11 bases lining up with TRBD2. The CDR3 is made up of 14 amino acids. Germline V gene data show CDR1 as MNHEY and CDR2 as SMNVEV (reference sequence). V trimming: 5 bases; J trimming: 4 bases; junction bases outside the gene matches: 3. The CDR3 nucleotides read TGTGCCAGCAGTCGACTAGCGGGGCTAGAGACCCAGTACTTC. This encodes CASSRLAGLETQYF.

The chain links TRBV25-1 to TRBJ1-1; D not resolved. The CDR3 length is 14 residues. The V end was cut by 2 bases, the J end by 1 base, with 8 bases between. Germline CDR1 reads MGHDK; CDR2 reads SYGVNS. The CDR3 DNA reads TGTGCCAGCAGTGAAAGACAAAGGAACACTGAAGCTTTCTTT. Its protein is CASSERQRNTEAFF.

This rearrangement joins TRBV7-8 to TRBJ2-5, with D possibly TRBD1 on 5 matching bases. Germline V lookup: CDR1 SGHVS, CDR2 FQNEAQ. V was shortened by 2 bases and J by 3 bases, with 13 bases between the two germline ends. This CDR3 comprises 15 residues. The CDR3 spells CASSLKRGWEETQYF. The DNA of the CDR3 is TGTGCCAGCAGCTTAAAAAGGGGATGGGAAGAGACCCAGTACTTC.

The chain uses TRBV12-3 or TRBV12-4 and TRBJ1-2, with 9 positions matching TRBD1. The ends lost 3 bases at V and 6 bases at J; junction bases unmatched: 2. CDR3 size: 13 residues. In nucleotides, the CDR3 is TGTGCCAGCAGTTTGGGGGACAGGGATGGCTACACCTTC. Translated, it gives CASSLGDRDGYTF.